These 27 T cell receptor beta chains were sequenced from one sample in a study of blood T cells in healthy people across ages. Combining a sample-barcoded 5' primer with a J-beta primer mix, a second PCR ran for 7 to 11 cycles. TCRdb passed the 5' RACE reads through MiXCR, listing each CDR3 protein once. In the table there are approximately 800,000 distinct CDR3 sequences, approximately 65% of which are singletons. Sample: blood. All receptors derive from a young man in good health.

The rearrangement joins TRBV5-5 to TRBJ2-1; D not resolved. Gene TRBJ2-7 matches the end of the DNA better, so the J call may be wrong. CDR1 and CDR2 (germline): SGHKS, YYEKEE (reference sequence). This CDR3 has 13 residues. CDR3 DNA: TGTGCCAGCAGCTTGACACAGTACAATGAGCAGTACTTC. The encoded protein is CASSLTQYNEQYF.

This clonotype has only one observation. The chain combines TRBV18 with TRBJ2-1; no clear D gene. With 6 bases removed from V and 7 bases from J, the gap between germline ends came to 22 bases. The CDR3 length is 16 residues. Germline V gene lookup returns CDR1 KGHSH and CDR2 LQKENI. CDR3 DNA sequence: TGTGCCAGCTCCCTCCTGGACCCCCAGGTGGGGAATGAGCAGTTCTTC. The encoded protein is CASSLLDPQVGNEQFF.

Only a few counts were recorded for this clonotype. This chain's CDR3 is CSVEDQGFSNYGYTF. CDR3 DNA: TGCAGCGTTGAAGATCAGGGCTTCTCTAACTATGGCTACACCTTC. The chain carries TRBV29-1 and TRBJ1-2; D is perhaps TRBD1 (5 bases). V lost 0 bases, J lost 0 bases, and 11 bases lay in between. CDR3 length: 15 amino acids. The germline CDR1 and CDR2 sequences are SQVTM and ANQGSEA.

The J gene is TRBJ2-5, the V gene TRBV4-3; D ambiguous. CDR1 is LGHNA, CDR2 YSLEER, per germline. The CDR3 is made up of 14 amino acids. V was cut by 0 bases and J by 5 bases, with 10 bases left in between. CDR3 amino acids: CASSQDHGRETQYF. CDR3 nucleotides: TGCGCCAGCAGCCAAGATCACGGGCGGGAGACCCAGTACTTC.

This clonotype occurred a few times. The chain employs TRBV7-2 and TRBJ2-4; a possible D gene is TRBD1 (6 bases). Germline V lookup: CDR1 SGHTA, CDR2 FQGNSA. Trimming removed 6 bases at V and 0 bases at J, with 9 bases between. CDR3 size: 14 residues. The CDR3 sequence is CASRRQEAKNIQYF. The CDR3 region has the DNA TGTGCCAGCAGACGACAGGAAGCCAAAAACATTCAGTACTTC.

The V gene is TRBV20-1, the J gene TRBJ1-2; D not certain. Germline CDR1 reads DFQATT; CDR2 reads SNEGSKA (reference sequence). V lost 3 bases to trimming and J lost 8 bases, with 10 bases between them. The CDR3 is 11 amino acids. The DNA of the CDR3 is TGCAGTGCTAGCGGGTCGGAGGGCTACACCTTC. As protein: CSASGSEGYTF.

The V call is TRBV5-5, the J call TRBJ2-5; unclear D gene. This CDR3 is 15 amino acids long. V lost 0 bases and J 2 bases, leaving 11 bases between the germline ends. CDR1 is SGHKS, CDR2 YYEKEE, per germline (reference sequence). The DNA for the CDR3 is TGTGCCAGCAGCTTGGTCATCGGCAGACAAGAGACCCAGTACTTC. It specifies CASSLVIGRQETQYF.

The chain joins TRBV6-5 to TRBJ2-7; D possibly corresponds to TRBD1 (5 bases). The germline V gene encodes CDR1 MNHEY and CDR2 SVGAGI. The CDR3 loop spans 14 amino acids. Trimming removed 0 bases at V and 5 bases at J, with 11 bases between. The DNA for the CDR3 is TGTGCCAGCAGTTACTCAGCAGGCAGGGACGAGCAGTACTTC. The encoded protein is CASSYSAGRDEQYF.

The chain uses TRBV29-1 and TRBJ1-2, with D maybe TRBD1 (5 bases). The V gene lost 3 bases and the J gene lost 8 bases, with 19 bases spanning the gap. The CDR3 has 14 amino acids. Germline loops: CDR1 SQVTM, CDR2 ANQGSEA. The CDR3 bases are TGCAGCGTTGATGGGACTCCAAACCGGGACGGCTACACCTTC. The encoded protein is CSVDGTPNRDGYTF.

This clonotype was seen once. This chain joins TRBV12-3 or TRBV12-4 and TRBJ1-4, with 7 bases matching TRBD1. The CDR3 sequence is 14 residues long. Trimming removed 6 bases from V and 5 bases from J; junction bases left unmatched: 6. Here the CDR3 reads CASRVGTANEKLFF. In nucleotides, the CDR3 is TGTGCCAGCAGGGTGGGGACAGCCAATGAAAAACTGTTTTTT.

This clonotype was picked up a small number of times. This CDR3 reads CSALSGGAADTQYF. The CDR3 nucleotides are TGCAGTGCTCTGAGCGGGGGGGCGGCAGATACGCAGTATTTT. V and J are TRBV20-1 and TRBJ2-3, with TRBD2 matching over 10 bases. CDR1 and CDR2 from the germline V gene are DFQATT and SNEGSKA (reference sequence). Losses at the gene ends were 5 bases for V and 4 bases for J; bases not matched to a gene: 6. This CDR3 has 14 residues.

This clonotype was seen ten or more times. DNA for the CDR3: TGTGCCAGCAGCCAGGCAGGTACCACAGATACGCAGTATTTT. Residues: CASSQAGTTDTQYF. The gene calls are TRBV4-2 and TRBJ2-3, with no clear D. Germline V lookup: CDR1 LGHNA, CDR2 YNFKEQ. With 3 bases removed from V and 2 bases from J, the gap between germline ends came to 9 bases. The CDR3 runs to 14 residues.

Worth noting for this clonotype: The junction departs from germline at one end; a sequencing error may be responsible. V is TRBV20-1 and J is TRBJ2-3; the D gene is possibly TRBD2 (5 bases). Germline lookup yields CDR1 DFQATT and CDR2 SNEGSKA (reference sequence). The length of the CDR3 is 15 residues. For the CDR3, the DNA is TGCAGTACTAGAGATCTCCTCGGGGAGATAGATACGCAGTATTTT. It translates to CSTRDLLGEIDTQYF.

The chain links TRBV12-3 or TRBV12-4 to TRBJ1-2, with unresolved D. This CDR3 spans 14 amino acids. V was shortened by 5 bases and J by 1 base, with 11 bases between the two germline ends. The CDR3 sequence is CASSPITGNYGYTF. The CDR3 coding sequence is TGTGCCAGCAGTCCAATAACGGGTAACTATGGCTACACCTTC.

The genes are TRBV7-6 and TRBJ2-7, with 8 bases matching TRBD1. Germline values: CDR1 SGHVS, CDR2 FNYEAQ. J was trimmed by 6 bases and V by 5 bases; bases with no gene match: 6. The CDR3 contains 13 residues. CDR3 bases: TGTGCCAGCAGCGCGACAGGGGACGGCGAGCAGTACTTC. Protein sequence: CASSATGDGEQYF.

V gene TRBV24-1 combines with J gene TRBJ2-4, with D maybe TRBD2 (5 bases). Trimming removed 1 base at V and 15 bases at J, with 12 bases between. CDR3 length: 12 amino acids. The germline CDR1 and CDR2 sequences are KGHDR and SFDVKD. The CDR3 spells CATSDFTGNPYF. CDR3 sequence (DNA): TGTGCCACCAGTGATTTTACCGGGAACCCGTACTTC.

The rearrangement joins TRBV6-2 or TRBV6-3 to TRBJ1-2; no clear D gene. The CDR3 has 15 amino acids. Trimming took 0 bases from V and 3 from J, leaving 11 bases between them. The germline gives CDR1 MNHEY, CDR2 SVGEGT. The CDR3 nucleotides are TGTGCCAGCAGTTACTCTCCCGGGTCAGACTATGGCTACACCTTC. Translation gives CASSYSPGSDYGYTF.

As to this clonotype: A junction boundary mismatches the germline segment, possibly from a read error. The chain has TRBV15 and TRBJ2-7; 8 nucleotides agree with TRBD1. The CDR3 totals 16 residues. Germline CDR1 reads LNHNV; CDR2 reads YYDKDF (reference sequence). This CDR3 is CATSRGRDRSSYEQYF. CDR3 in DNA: TGTGCGACCAGCAGAGGACGGGACAGGAGCTCCTACGAGCAGTACTTC. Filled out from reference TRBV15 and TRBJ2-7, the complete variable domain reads DAMVIQNPRYQVTQFGKPVTLSCSQTLNHNVMYWYQQKSSQAPKLLFHYYDKDFNNEADTPDNFQSRRPNTSFCFLDIRSPGLGDTAMYLCATSRGRDRSSYEQYFGPGTRLTVT.

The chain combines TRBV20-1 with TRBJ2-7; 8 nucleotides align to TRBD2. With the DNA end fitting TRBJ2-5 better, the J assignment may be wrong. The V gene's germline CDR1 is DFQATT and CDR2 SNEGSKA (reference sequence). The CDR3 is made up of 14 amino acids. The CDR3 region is CSASVAGIEETQYF. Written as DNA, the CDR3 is TGCAGTGCTAGCGTAGCGGGGATAGAGGAGACCCAGTACTTC.

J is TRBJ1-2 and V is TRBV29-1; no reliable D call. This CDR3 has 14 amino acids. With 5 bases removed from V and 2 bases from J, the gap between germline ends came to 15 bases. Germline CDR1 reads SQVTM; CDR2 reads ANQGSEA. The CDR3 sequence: CSVRPPALNYGYTF. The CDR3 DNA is TGCAGCGTTCGACCCCCGGCGTTGAACTATGGCTACACCTTC.

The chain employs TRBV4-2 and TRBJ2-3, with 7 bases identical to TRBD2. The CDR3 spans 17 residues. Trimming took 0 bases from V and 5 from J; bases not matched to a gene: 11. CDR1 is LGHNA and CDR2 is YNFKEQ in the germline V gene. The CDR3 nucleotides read TGTGCCAGCAGCCAAGATTATTCAGGCGGGGGAATAGATACGCAGTATTTT. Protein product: CASSQDYSGGGIDTQYF.

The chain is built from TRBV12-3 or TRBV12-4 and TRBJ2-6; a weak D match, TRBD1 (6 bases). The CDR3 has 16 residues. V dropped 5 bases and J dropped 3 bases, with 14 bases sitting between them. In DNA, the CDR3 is TGTGCCAGCAGTCACAGGGAGACGGATGGGGCCAACGTCCTGACTTTC. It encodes CASSHRETDGANVLTF.

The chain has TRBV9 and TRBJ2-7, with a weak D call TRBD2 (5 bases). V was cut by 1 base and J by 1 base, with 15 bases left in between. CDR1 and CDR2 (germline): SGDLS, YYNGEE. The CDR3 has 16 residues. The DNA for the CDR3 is TGTGCCAGCAGCGTAAAAGAGGGCACCAGTTCCTACGAGCAGTACTTC. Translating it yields CASSVKEGTSSYEQYF. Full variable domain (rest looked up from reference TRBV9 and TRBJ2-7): DSGVTQTPKHLITATGQRVTLRCSPRSGDLSVYWYQQSLDQGLQFLIQYYNGEERAKGNILERFSAQQFPDLHSELNLSSLELGDSALYFCASSVKEGTSSYEQYFGPGTRLTVT.

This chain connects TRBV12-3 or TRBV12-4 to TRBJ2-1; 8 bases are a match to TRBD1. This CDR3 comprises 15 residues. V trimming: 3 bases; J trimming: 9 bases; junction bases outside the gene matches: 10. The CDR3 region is CASSFQQGGKSEQFF. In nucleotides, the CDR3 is TGTGCCAGCAGTTTTCAACAGGGGGGTAAGAGTGAGCAGTTCTTC.

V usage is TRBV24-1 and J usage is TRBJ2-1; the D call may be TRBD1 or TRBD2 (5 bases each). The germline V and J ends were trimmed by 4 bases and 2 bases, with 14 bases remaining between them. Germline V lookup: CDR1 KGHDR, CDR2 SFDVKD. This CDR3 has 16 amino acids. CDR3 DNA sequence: TGTGCCACCAGTGACTCGCACGGGGCCGCCTACAATGAGCAGTTCTTC. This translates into CATSDSHGAAYNEQFF.

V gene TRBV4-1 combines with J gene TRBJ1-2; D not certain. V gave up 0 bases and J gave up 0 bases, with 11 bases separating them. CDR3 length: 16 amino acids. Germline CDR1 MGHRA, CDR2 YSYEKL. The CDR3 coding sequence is TGCGCCAGCAGCCAAGAAGATAGGGAACCTAACTATGGCTACACCTTC. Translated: CASSQEDREPNYGYTF.

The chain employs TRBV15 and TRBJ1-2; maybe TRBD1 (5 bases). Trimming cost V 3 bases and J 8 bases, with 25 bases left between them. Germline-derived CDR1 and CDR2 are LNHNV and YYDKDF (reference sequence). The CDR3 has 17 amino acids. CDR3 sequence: CATSRLNPTGGPDGYTF. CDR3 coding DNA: TGTGCCACCAGCAGGCTAAATCCGACGGGGGGACCAGACGGCTACACCTTC.